These T cell receptor beta chains were read from a single sample in a study of T cell repertoires in cytomegalovirus infection. MiXCR, run by TCRdb on the reads, gives a single entry per CDR3 protein. The sample comprises some 160,000 distinct CDR3 sequences, approximately 17% of which are singletons, and around 20% rests with the top ten. The material sequenced was CD8+ T cells from PBMCs. The receptors shown here come from a human donor in good health (CMV status not recorded). Some clones in this sample may be carry-over from other donors' samples. The CDR3 runs from the conserved cysteine through the conserved F or W. Fields, in order: CDR3 length, D gene, V gene, J gene, clone size, CDR3 protein, CDR3 DNA. A D gene is named only where the DNA matches it firmly. Some rows have no size entry. The others give once, few or many, or a class for an expanded clone.

14	TRBD2	TRBV28	TRBJ2-3	few	CASTFAGGTDTQYF	TGTGCCAGCACGTTTGCGGGGGGCACAGATACGCAGTATTTT
13	.	TRBV4-2	TRBJ1-1	few	CASAGGGGTEAFF	TGTGCCAGTGCGGGCGGAGGAGGCACTGAAGCTTTCTTT
15	.	TRBV6-2/TRBV6-3	TRBJ2-2	few	CASSYSKPSTGELFF	TGTGCCAGCAGTTACTCGAAGCCGTCCACCGGGGAGCTGTTTTTT
14	.	TRBV24-1	TRBJ2-5	few	CATSPDGSQETQYF	TGTGCCACCAGTCCGGACGGAAGTCAAGAGACCCAGTACTTC
15	.	TRBV9	TRBJ1-1	few	CASSTTGTVFDEAFF	TGTGCCAGCAGTACAACCGGGACCGTCTTTGATGAAGCTTTCTTT
16	.	TRBV7-2	TRBJ2-1	few	CASSLALGDPYNEQFF	TGTGCCAGCAGCTTGGCCCTGGGGGACCCCTACAATGAGCAGTTCTTC
14	.	TRBV2	TRBJ2-2	.	CASASPGNTGELFF	TGTGCCAGCGCCTCGCCAGGGAACACCGGGGAGCTGTTTTTT
14	.	TRBV28	TRBJ1-5	few	CASSFLTPNQPQHF	TGTGCCAGCAGTTTTTTAACACCAAATCAGCCCCAGCATTTT
15	TRBD2	TRBV7-2	TRBJ2-7	few	CASSQRGEVRDEQYF	TGTGCCAGCAGCCAGCGGGGGGAGGTCAGAGACGAGCAGTACTTC
15	TRBD2	TRBV15	TRBJ2-2	few	CATSPGTSRTGELFF	TGTGCCACCAGTCCCGGGACTAGCAGGACCGGGGAGCTGTTTTTT
16	TRBD1	TRBV27	TRBJ2-1	.	CASSFIRDRPNNEQFF	TGTGCCAGCAGTTTTATCCGGGACAGGCCGAACAATGAGCAGTTCTTC
12	.	TRBV7-6	TRBJ2-2	.	CAGGQPTGELFF	TGTGCGGGTGGCCAACCCACCGGGGAGCTGTTTTTT
14	.	TRBV7-2	TRBJ2-7	.	CASSPSMGVDEQYF	TGTGCCAGCAGCCCTTCGATGGGAGTGGACGAGCAGTACTTC
15	TRBD1	TRBV7-2	TRBJ1-2	.	CASSRGQGPNYGYTF	TGTGCCAGCAGCCGAGGACAGGGCCCTAACTATGGCTACACCTTC
13	.	TRBV11-2	TRBJ2-1	few	CASSLWGDNEQFF	TGTGCCAGCAGCTTATGGGGTGACAATGAGCAGTTCTTC
15	TRBD1	TRBV6-2/TRBV6-3	TRBJ1-3	once	CASNAGQRSGNTIYF	TGTGCCAGCAATGCGGGACAGCGCTCTGGAAACACCATATATTTT
15	TRBD1	TRBV7-2	TRBJ2-1	few	CASSLGPGGHNEQFF	TGTGCCAGCAGCTTAGGCCCAGGGGGCCACAATGAGCAGTTCTTC
12	.	TRBV6-2/TRBV6-3	TRBJ1-5	few	CASSYSYQPQHF	TGTGCCAGCAGTTACTCGTACCAGCCCCAGCATTTT
15	.	TRBV20-1	TRBJ2-7	.	CSAVQGRAWSYEQYF	TGCAGTGCTGTACAGGGCCGGGCGTGGTCCTACGAGCAGTACTTC
15	.	TRBV12-3/TRBV12-4	TRBJ2-6	.	CASSPPGLGANVLTF	TGTGCCAGCAGTCCGCCAGGGCTGGGGGCCAACGTCCTGACTTTC
13	.	TRBV7-6	TRBJ2-1	few	CASSRASYNEQFF	TGTGCCAGCAGTCGAGCTTCCTACAATGAGCAGTTCTTC
15	TRBD1	TRBV7-8	TRBJ1-2	few	CASSSRQGLNYGYTF	TGTGCCAGCAGCTCCCGACAGGGACTCAACTATGGCTACACCTTC